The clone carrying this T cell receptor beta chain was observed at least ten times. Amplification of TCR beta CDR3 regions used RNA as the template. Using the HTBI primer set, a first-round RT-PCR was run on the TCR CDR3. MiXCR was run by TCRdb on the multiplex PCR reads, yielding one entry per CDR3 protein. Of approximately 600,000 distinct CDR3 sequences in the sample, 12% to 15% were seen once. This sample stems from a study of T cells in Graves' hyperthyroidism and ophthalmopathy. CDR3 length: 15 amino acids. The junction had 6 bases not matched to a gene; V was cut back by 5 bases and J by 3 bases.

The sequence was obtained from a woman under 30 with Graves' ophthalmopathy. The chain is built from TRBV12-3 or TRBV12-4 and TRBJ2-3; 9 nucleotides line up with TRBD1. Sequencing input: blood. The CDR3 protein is CASSVQGAITDTQYF. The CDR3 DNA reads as TGTGCCAGCAGTGTACAGGGGGCGATTACAGATACGCAGTATTTT.